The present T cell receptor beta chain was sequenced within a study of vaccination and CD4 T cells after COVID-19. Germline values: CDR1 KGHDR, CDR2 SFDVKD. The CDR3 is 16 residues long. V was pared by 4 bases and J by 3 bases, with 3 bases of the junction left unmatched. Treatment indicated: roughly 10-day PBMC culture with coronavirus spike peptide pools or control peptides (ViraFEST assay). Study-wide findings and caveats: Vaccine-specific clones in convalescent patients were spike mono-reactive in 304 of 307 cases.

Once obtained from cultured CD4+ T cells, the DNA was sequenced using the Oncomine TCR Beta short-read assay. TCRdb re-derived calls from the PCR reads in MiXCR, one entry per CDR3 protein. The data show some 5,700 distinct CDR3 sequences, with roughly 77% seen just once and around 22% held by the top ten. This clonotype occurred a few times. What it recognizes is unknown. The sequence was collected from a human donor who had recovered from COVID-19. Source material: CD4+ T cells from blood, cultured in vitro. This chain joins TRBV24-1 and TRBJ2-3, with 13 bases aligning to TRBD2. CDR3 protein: CATSDQTSGRTDTQYF. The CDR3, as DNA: TGTGCCACCAGTGACCAGACTAGCGGGAGGACAGATACGCAGTATTTT.